Shown below are 18 T cell receptor beta chains from a single sample sequenced in a study of cytomegalovirus exposure and HLA in healthy donors. This PCR relied on a set of 60 Vbeta primers and 13 Jbeta primers. This table comes from immunoSEQ multiplex PCR, and its TCRdb copy is limited to in-frame clones, with some not included. The sample includes 100,000 or so clones, 60% to 75% of them seen just once. Sequences were obtained from PBMCs. Receptor source: a middle-aged woman in good health and CMV-seronegative.

This chain uses TRBV18 with TRBJ1-2; D not resolved. CDR3 length: 16 amino acids. Germline loops: CDR1 KGHSH, CDR2 LQKENI. The ends were cut back, 1 base at V and 8 bases at J, with 20 bases in the middle. CDR3 nucleotides: TGTGCCAGCTCACCACGACGTGAGCTATGGGCCGACGGCTACACCTTC. The encoded protein is CASSPRRELWADGYTF.

This clone was counted a single time. The V call is TRBV28, the J call TRBJ2-1, with 12 bases aligning to TRBD2. J gave up 4 bases and V 6 bases, and 10 bases lay outside the gene matches. CDR1 is MDHEN and CDR2 is SYDVKM in the germline V gene. The CDR3 is made up of 17 amino acids. CDR3 sequence: CASSLNPGLAGYNEQFF. The CDR3 nucleotides read TGTGCCAGCAGCCTAAACCCTGGACTAGCGGGGTACAATGAGCAGTTCTTC.

The chain uses TRBV19 and TRBJ2-7; the D is unclear. V was trimmed by 5 bases and J by 6 bases, leaving 17 bases between them. This CDR3 comprises 14 residues. Germline lookup yields CDR1 LNHDA and CDR2 SQIVND (reference sequence). This CDR3 is CASSSSISVGEQYF. The DNA for the CDR3 is TGTGCCAGTAGTTCCTCGATTTCGGTCGGCGAGCAGTACTTC.

The chain uses TRBV5-1 and TRBJ2-5; possible D gene TRBD2, 6 bases. The germline V gene has CDR1 SGHRS and CDR2 YFSETQ. The V gene lost 0 bases and the J gene lost 5 bases, with 11 bases spanning the gap. The CDR3 contains 14 residues. CDR3 sequence: CASSLAGSRETQYF. The CDR3 DNA sequence: TGCGCCAGCAGCTTGGCCGGGAGCAGGGAGACCCAGTACTTC.

The chain combines TRBV19 with TRBJ1-2; tentatively, D is TRBD1 (6 bases). CDR3 length: 15 amino acids. The germline V and J ends were trimmed by 3 bases and 8 bases, with 19 bases remaining between them. CDR1 is LNHDA, CDR2 SQIVND, per germline (reference sequence). The CDR3 DNA follows: TGTGCCAGTAGTATTTTGGCGGCACAGGGCGGCGGCTACACCTTC. Encoded protein: CASSILAAQGGGYTF.

This clone has a handful of counts. V gene TRBV5-1 combines with J gene TRBJ2-1; the match to TRBD2 covers 11 bases. V was clipped by 3 bases and J by 5 bases; unmatched bases: 1. The CDR3 has 14 residues. Per the germline V gene, CDR1 is SGHRS and CDR2 is YFSETQ. CDR3 DNA: TGCGCCAGCAGCTGGACTAGCGGGCACAATGAGCAGTTCTTC. Its protein is CASSWTSGHNEQFF. Supplemented by reference TRBV5-1 and TRBJ2-1, the full variable domain reads KAGVTQTPRYLIKTRGQQVTLSCSPISGHRSVSWYQQTPGQGLQFLFEYFSETQRNKGNFPGRFSGRQFSNSRSEMNVSTLELGDSALYLCASSWTSGHNEQFFGPGTRLTVL.

The chain joins TRBV7-9 to TRBJ1-5; tentative D call: TRBD1 (6 bases). Trimming shortened V by 5 bases and J by 6 bases, and 17 bases separated the two germline ends. The germline V gene encodes CDR1 SEHNR and CDR2 FQNEAQ (reference sequence). The CDR3 runs 15 residues. The CDR3 spells CASSQGDTRSQPQHF. The CDR3 nucleotides read TGTGCCAGCAGCCAAGGGGACACCCGGAGTCAGCCCCAGCATTTT. The whole variable domain, filled in from reference TRBV7-9 and TRBJ1-5, reads DTGVSQNPRHKITKRGQNVTFRCDPISEHNRLYWYRQTLGQGPEFLTYFQNEAQLEKSRLLSDRFSAERPKGSFSTLEIQRTEQGDSAMYLCASSQGDTRSQPQHFGDGTRLSIL.

The chain recombines TRBV19 with TRBJ2-5; perhaps TRBD2 as D (6 bases). The CDR3 sequence is 12 residues long. Trimming left V 5 bases short and J 5 bases short, with 9 bases between. Germline V CDR1 and CDR2: LNHDA, SQIVND (reference sequence). The CDR3 loop reads CASSRGMETQYF. The CDR3 DNA sequence: TGTGCCAGTAGTCGGGGGATGGAGACCCAGTACTTC.

This rearrangement joins TRBV7-9 to TRBJ1-3; weak D call: TRBD1 (5 bases). CDR1 and CDR2 from the germline V gene are SEHNR and FQNEAQ (reference sequence). Trimming pared 5 bases from V and 0 bases from J, leaving 14 bases between. The CDR3 totals 16 residues. The CDR3 reads CASSLGHANSGNTIYF. The CDR3 nucleotides read TGTGCCAGCAGCCTCGGACATGCGAACTCTGGAAACACCATATATTTT.

Notes on this clone: Other nucleotide sequences from this sample produce the same CDR3. J is TRBJ1-2 and V is TRBV19; 8 nucleotides agree with TRBD1. Germline CDR1 LNHDA, CDR2 SQIVND (reference sequence). V gave up 5 bases and J gave up 0 bases; unmatched junction bases: 8. The CDR3 contains 16 residues. Written as DNA, the CDR3 is TGTGCCAGTAGTTACACCGGGACAGGAACTAACTATGGCTACACCTTC. This translates into CASSYTGTGTNYGYTF.

J is TRBJ2-5 and V is TRBV5-1; TRBD2 matches 7 bases. There are 14 residues in the CDR3. CDR1 is SGHRS and CDR2 is YFSETQ in the germline V gene. Trimming removed 4 bases from V and 5 bases from J; junction bases left unmatched: 8. In DNA, the CDR3 is TGCGCCAGCAGCAACCTGGGGGAGGGGGAGACCCAGTACTTC. It yields the protein CASSNLGEGETQYF.

The rearrangement uses TRBV4-3 and TRBJ2-3; 12 nucleotides line up with TRBD2. The ends lost 4 bases at V and 5 bases at J; junction bases unmatched: 4. Germline V gene data show CDR1 as LGHNA and CDR2 as YSLEER. The CDR3 covers 15 residues. CDR3 region: CASSPSGGAGDTQYF. The CDR3 bases are TGCGCCAGCAGCCCTAGCGGGGGGGCGGGAGATACGCAGTATTTT.

The gene calls are TRBV7-8 and TRBJ2-3; TRBD1 might be the D (5 bases). The CDR3 is 15 amino acids. V was shortened by 7 bases and J by 1 base, with 15 bases between the two germline ends. Germline lookup yields CDR1 SGHVS and CDR2 FQNEAQ. CDR3 DNA: TGTGCCAGCACCCCAGGGCGGCAGGGCACAGATACGCAGTATTTT. Its translation is CASTPGRQGTDTQYF.

This clone was seen a single time. J is TRBJ2-7 and V is TRBV7-3, with TRBD1 identical over 7 bases. Germline V gene data show CDR1 as SGHTA and CDR2 as FQGTGA. This CDR3 comprises 15 residues. With 4 bases clipped from V and 6 bases from J, the junction kept 12 bases outside the gene matches. The CDR3 DNA follows: TGTGCCAGCAGCTCCCGACAGGGACAAGCCGCCGAGCAGTACTTC. Its translation is CASSSRQGQAAEQYF. Combining the CDR3 with reference TRBV7-3 and TRBJ2-7 gives the whole variable domain GAGVSQTPSNKVTEKGKYVELRCDPISGHTALYWYRQSLGQGPEFLIYFQGTGAADDSGLPNDRFFAVRPEGSVSTLKIQRTERGDSAVYLCASSSRQGQAAEQYFGPGTRLTVT.

A single count supports this clone. Germline is not matched at one junction end, which may reflect a read error. The chain uses TRBV7-9 and TRBJ2-7; a weak D match, TRBD1 (6 bases). The CDR3 contains 15 residues. Germline V CDR1 and CDR2: SEHNR, FQNEAQ (reference sequence). CDR3 residues: CSSSSSGQLYYEQYF. CDR3 bases: TGTTCCAGCAGCTCATCCGGACAGCTATACTACGAGCAGTACTTC.

The DNA of the CDR3 is TGCGCCAGTGAAGCCCCCACACAGGGGAGTGAGTACACTGAAGCTTTCTTT. Protein sequence: CASEAPTQGSEYTEAFF. This rearrangement joins TRBV10-1 to TRBJ1-1, with TRBD1 matching 7 bases. The junction had 19 bases not matched to a gene; V was cut back by 9 bases and J by 3 bases. The CDR3 runs 17 residues. CDR1 and CDR2 (germline): WNHNN, SYGVQD (reference sequence).

The J gene is TRBJ2-1, the V gene TRBV5-6; 8 positions agree with TRBD2. The CDR3 length is 15 residues. Germline CDR1 SGHDT, CDR2 YYEEEE. J was trimmed by 1 base and V by 4 bases; bases with no gene match: 4. The CDR3 sequence: CASSVAGPSYNEQFF. The CDR3 nucleotides are TGTGCCAGCAGCGTAGCGGGGCCGTCCTACAATGAGCAGTTCTTC.

The gene calls are TRBV20-1 and TRBJ1-2; perhaps TRBD1 as D (5 bases). V dropped 5 bases and J dropped 10 bases, with 14 bases sitting between them. The germline gives CDR1 DFQATT, CDR2 SNEGSKA (reference sequence). The CDR3 spans 11 residues. CDR3 sequence (DNA): TGCAGTGCTCCACTGGACACCGTCTACACCTTC. Amino acid sequence: CSAPLDTVYTF.